The present entry profiles one T cell receptor beta chain with its context. Its antigen is not known. This specimen comes from a study of molecular identifiers for immune sequencing clone quantification. Study context: For replicates, RNA isolated from approximately 20,000 or 100,000 naive CD8 cells was divided into five portions, of which four were sequenced.

The study, taken as a whole, reports: Clone sizes that are highly expanded could be underestimated when identical TCR molecules share a barcode. Whereas clones above 20 RNA copies held under 1% of naive-cell molecules, they held over 97% of effector molecules.

The CDR3 loop spans 20 amino acids. Looked up from germline, CDR1 is SGHAT and CDR2 is FQNNGV. V dropped 4 bases and J dropped 0; count of bases not matched to a gene: 13. Bulk libraries came from a prior protocol with listed TCR primers. TCRdb reprocessed the PCR reads via MiXCR and lists one record per CDR3 protein. The sample has under 600,000 distinct CDR3 sequences, around 23% seen once; the top ten hold 0.76%. Sequencing was performed on naive CD8+ T cells from blood, with Jurkat cell RNA spiked in. The subset here: FACS-sorted CD8+CD4-CCR7+CD45RA+ naive T cells. The V call is TRBV11-2, the J call TRBJ2-1; 12 nucleotides agree with TRBD2. This sequence originates from a human donor in good health. Some libraries in this study had Jurkat cell RNA spiked in. DNA for the CDR3: TGTGCCAGCAGCTACAGACTAGCGGGGGCCCTCACCAGCTCCTACAATGAGCAGTTCTTC. This gives the protein CASSYRLAGALTSSYNEQFF.